Below, 24 T cell receptor beta chains from the same sample are listed, as sequenced in a study of blood T cell repertoires in COVID-19. Repertoires were generated with immunoSEQ multiplex PCR, while TCRdb's copy carries only in-frame clones and drops some. The sample includes approximately 190,000 clones, over 80% of them seen just once. The sample consisted of peripheral blood. These receptors all come from a woman aged 30 to 39 with acute or convalescent COVID-19.

This chain joins TRBV6-1 and TRBJ2-7, with TRBD1 matching over 8 bases. Germline trimming cut 1 base from V and 2 bases from J; bases unmatched to any gene: 4. Germline lookup yields CDR1 MNHNS and CDR2 SASEGT. This CDR3 is built from 15 residues. CDR3 amino acids: CASSEGWTGPYEQYF. CDR3 sequence (DNA): TGTGCCAGCAGTGAAGGGTGGACAGGGCCCTACGAGCAGTACTTC.

V usage is TRBV5-1 and J usage is TRBJ2-3, with D unclear. The CDR3 is 12 amino acids. CDR1 and CDR2 from the germline V gene are SGHRS and YFSETQ. Trimming removed 3 bases from V and 5 bases from J, with 7 bases in between. The CDR3 is CASSYYGDTQYF. Here the CDR3 DNA reads TGCGCCAGCAGCTATTACGGAGATACGCAGTATTTT.

A word on this clone: Other DNA sequences in this sample translate to the same CDR3. J is TRBJ2-5 and V is TRBV9; D is undetermined. This CDR3 comprises 14 residues. Germline V lookup: CDR1 SGDLS, CDR2 YYNGEE. Trimming shortened V by 0 bases and J by 1 base, and 7 bases separated the two germline ends. The DNA for the CDR3 is TGTGCCAGCAGCGTAGCTCCCGGCCAAGAGACCCAGTACTTC. It codes for CASSVAPGQETQYF.

The chain links TRBV7-2 to TRBJ1-2, with D perhaps TRBD1 (5 bases). The germline V gene encodes CDR1 SGHTA and CDR2 FQGNSA. Trimming took 1 base from V and 7 from J, leaving 22 bases between them. The CDR3 runs 17 residues. The CDR3 reads CASSLGLGGVSPSGYTF. The CDR3 DNA reads TGTGCCAGCAGCTTAGGTTTGGGGGGGGTGTCCCCGAGTGGCTACACCTTC.

This clone was counted only a few times. The J gene is TRBJ2-1, the V gene TRBV14; D gene uncertain. Germline V lookup: CDR1 SGHDN, CDR2 FVKESK. This CDR3 has 16 residues. Trimming removed 0 bases at V and 3 bases at J, with 12 bases between. CDR3 coding DNA: TGTGCCAGCAGCCAAGAGCGGATGCACTTCTACAATGAGCAGTTCTTC. It encodes CASSQERMHFYNEQFF.

This clone came up many times. The J gene is TRBJ2-5, the V gene TRBV5-4; 11 bases are a match to TRBD2. The V gene's germline CDR1 is SGHNT and CDR2 YYREEE (reference sequence). This CDR3 is built from 17 residues. Unmatched junction bases numbered 8, after V lost 3 bases and J lost 1 base. The CDR3 spells CASSWPSSGGPQETQYF. DNA for the CDR3: TGTGCCAGCAGCTGGCCCTCTAGCGGGGGGCCCCAAGAGACCCAGTACTTC.

V gene TRBV24-1 combines with J gene TRBJ2-2, with TRBD2 matching 7 bases. The CDR3 runs to 17 residues. The V gene end was trimmed by 0 bases and the J gene end by 1 base; junction bases not matched to a gene: 4. In germline, CDR1 is KGHDR, CDR2 SFDVKD. The chain's CDR3 is CATSDLAPSGNTGELFF. The CDR3 DNA reads as TGTGCCACCAGTGATTTGGCCCCTAGCGGGAACACCGGGGAGCTGTTTTTT.

The table lists this clone with a few counts. The CDR3 here is CASSYSSGANVLTF. The CDR3 bases are TGTGCCAGCAGTTACTCCTCTGGGGCCAACGTCCTGACTTTC. This chain uses TRBV27 with TRBJ2-6; no firm D call. V lost 4 bases and J lost 0, with 4 bases in between. The CDR3 loop spans 14 amino acids. Germline lookup yields CDR1 MNHEY and CDR2 SMNVEV (reference sequence).

The rearrangement uses TRBV15 and TRBJ2-7; D perhaps matches TRBD2 (5 bases). Trimming stripped 4 bases from V and 0 bases from J, with 13 bases between. The CDR3 length is 15 residues. Germline assignment: CDR1 LNHNV and CDR2 YYDKDF (reference sequence). Here the CDR3 reads CATSKTGTTSYEQYF. The CDR3 nucleotides are TGTGCCACCAGCAAGACGGGAACTACCTCCTACGAGCAGTACTTC.

There are a few counts of this clone. The genes are TRBV7-8 and TRBJ1-1; TRBD1 is a possible D gene (5 bases). The CDR3 contains 12 residues. Trimming took 5 bases from V and 10 from J, leaving 14 bases between them. The germline V gene encodes CDR1 SGHVS and CDR2 FQNEAQ. Here the CDR3 reads CASSPPGPVAFF. The CDR3 DNA is TGTGCCAGCAGCCCACCAGGGCCCGTAGCTTTCTTT. The whole variable domain, filled in from reference TRBV7-8 and TRBJ1-1, reads GAGVSQSPRYKVAKRGQDVALRCDPISGHVSLFWYQQALGQGPEFLTYFQNEAQLDKSGLPSDRFFAERPEGSVSTLKIQRTQQEDSAVYLCASSPPGPVAFFGQGTRLTVV.

The chain combines TRBV4-2 with TRBJ1-2; possibly TRBD1 for D (5 bases). Trimming removed 0 bases at V and 6 bases at J, with 11 bases between. CDR3 length: 14 residues. In germline, CDR1 is LGHNA, CDR2 YNFKEQ. The CDR3 here is CASSQDTGRDGYTF. CDR3 nucleotides: TGTGCCAGCAGCCAAGATACTGGCAGGGATGGCTACACCTTC.

The rearrangement uses TRBV25-1 and TRBJ1-6; TRBD1 aligns across 7 bases. With V trimmed by 4 bases and J by 13 bases, 16 bases remained unmatched. Germline-derived CDR1 and CDR2 are MGHDK and SYGVNS. CDR3 length equals 16 residues. Here the CDR3 reads CASSGKPGQRSDPLHF. CDR3 DNA sequence: TGTGCCAGCAGTGGCAAACCGGGACAGCGGTCCGATCCCCTCCACTTT.

The V gene is TRBV5-1, the J gene TRBJ1-1, with D maybe TRBD1 (6 bases). The CDR3 runs 11 residues. V was clipped by 4 bases and J by 8 bases, with 9 bases between them. Germline V lookup: CDR1 SGHRS, CDR2 YFSETQ. This chain's CDR3 is CASSIQGEAFF. The CDR3 nucleotides read TGCGCCAGCAGCATCCAGGGGGAAGCTTTCTTT.

This clone was picked up one time. CDR3 in amino acids: CASSSFRVQNNEQFF. Written as DNA, the CDR3 is TGTGCCAGCAGCTCCTTCAGGGTACAAAACAATGAGCAGTTCTTC. The V call is TRBV11-2, the J call TRBJ2-1, with D possibly TRBD1 on 5 matching bases. V was cut by 4 bases and J by 5 bases, with 15 bases left in between. The CDR3 runs to 15 residues. Germline CDR1 is SGHAT and CDR2 is FQNNGV.

The rearrangement joins TRBV29-1 to TRBJ2-2; TRBD2 matches at 7 bases. J gave up 4 bases and V 4 bases, and 6 bases lay outside the gene matches. Germline lookup yields CDR1 SQVTM and CDR2 ANQGSEA. CDR3 length equals 14 residues. CDR3 sequence reads: CSVVSGVGTGELFF. CDR3 nucleotides: TGCAGCGTTGTCAGCGGGGTAGGCACCGGGGAGCTGTTTTTT.

This clone was detected only once. V and J are TRBV10-3 and TRBJ1-1; the D is unclear. CDR1 and CDR2 (germline): ENHRY, SYGVKD. Trimming stripped 0 bases from V and 5 bases from J, with 16 bases between. The CDR3 runs 16 residues. The CDR3, as DNA: TGTGCCATCAGTGAGTCAGGAGGCAACCCCAGAACTGAAGCTTTCTTT. Protein sequence: CAISESGGNPRTEAFF.

V gene TRBV4-3 combines with J gene TRBJ2-7, with TRBD1 matching over 10 bases. The CDR3 has 19 amino acids. From germline, CDR1 is LGHNA and CDR2 YSLEER. The trim removed 0 bases at V and 2 bases at J, leaving 13 bases unmatched. The CDR3 DNA is TGCGCCAGCAGCCAAGAGCTCACCGGGACAGGGGCTGATCCCTACGAGCAGTACTTC. Protein sequence: CASSQELTGTGADPYEQYF.

This rearrangement joins TRBV27 to TRBJ2-7; no clear D gene. This CDR3 has 14 residues. From germline, CDR1 is MNHEY and CDR2 SMNVEV (reference sequence). V lost 3 bases, J lost 0 bases, and 9 bases lay in between. The CDR3 bases are TGTGCCAGCAGTTTGCAGACTCACTCCTACGAGCAGTACTTC. Its protein product is CASSLQTHSYEQYF.

This clone occurred a few times. The rearrangement links TRBV4-2 to TRBJ1-2, with 7 nucleotides matching TRBD1. The germline gives CDR1 LGHNA, CDR2 YNFKEQ. The CDR3 runs to 17 residues. The V gene end was trimmed by 3 bases and the J gene end by 5 bases; junction bases not matched to a gene: 15. The CDR3 DNA reads as TGTGCCAGCAGCCACGAACCTTCAGGGGGGACGAATTATGGCTACACCTTC. It translates to CASSHEPSGGTNYGYTF.

The gene calls are TRBV5-4 and TRBJ2-5; 13 bases are shared with TRBD2. V lost 4 bases to trimming and J lost 2 bases; unmatched junction nucleotides: 2. Germline CDR1 and CDR2: SGHNT and YYREEE (reference sequence). The CDR3 contains 15 residues. The CDR3 DNA reads TGTGCCAGCAGCAAGGGACTAGCGGGGCAAGAGACCCAGTACTTC. Its translation: CASSKGLAGQETQYF.

The V and J genes are TRBV27 and TRBJ1-2; D may be TRBD1 (5 bases). CDR3 size: 16 residues. Trimming shortened V by 2 bases and J by 3 bases, and 16 bases separated the two germline ends. Germline V CDR1 and CDR2: MNHEY, SMNVEV (reference sequence). The CDR3 loop reads CASSLQGGPTDYGYTF. The CDR3 nucleotides are TGTGCCAGCAGTTTACAGGGAGGGCCCACCGACTATGGCTACACCTTC.

V is TRBV18 and J is TRBJ1-2; D ambiguous. Germline assignment: CDR1 KGHSH and CDR2 LQKENI. Deletions cut 3 bases from V and 0 bases from J, with 11 bases between. The CDR3 loop spans 15 amino acids. CDR3 amino acids: CASSPVGSANYGYTF. The CDR3 DNA sequence: TGTGCCAGCTCACCTGTGGGCTCCGCTAACTATGGCTACACCTTC.

This sequence joins TRBV10-3 and TRBJ2-7; TRBD1 aligns across 11 bases. With 6 bases clipped from V and 3 bases from J, the junction kept 4 bases outside the gene matches. The CDR3 is 14 residues long. Germline assignment: CDR1 ENHRY and CDR2 SYGVKD. The CDR3 bases are TGTGCCATCAGCCCGGGACAGGGGGACTACGAGCAGTACTTC. Translating gives CAISPGQGDYEQYF.

This chain joins TRBV11-3 and TRBJ2-3, with 7 bases that match TRBD1. This CDR3 spans 17 amino acids. Germline loops: CDR1 SGHNT, CDR2 YENEEA. V dropped 4 bases and J dropped 5; count of bases not matched to a gene: 15. The CDR3 spells CASSSGRLTDREDTQYF. DNA of the CDR3: TGTGCCAGCAGCTCCGGGCGTCTAACCGACAGGGAAGATACGCAGTATTTT.